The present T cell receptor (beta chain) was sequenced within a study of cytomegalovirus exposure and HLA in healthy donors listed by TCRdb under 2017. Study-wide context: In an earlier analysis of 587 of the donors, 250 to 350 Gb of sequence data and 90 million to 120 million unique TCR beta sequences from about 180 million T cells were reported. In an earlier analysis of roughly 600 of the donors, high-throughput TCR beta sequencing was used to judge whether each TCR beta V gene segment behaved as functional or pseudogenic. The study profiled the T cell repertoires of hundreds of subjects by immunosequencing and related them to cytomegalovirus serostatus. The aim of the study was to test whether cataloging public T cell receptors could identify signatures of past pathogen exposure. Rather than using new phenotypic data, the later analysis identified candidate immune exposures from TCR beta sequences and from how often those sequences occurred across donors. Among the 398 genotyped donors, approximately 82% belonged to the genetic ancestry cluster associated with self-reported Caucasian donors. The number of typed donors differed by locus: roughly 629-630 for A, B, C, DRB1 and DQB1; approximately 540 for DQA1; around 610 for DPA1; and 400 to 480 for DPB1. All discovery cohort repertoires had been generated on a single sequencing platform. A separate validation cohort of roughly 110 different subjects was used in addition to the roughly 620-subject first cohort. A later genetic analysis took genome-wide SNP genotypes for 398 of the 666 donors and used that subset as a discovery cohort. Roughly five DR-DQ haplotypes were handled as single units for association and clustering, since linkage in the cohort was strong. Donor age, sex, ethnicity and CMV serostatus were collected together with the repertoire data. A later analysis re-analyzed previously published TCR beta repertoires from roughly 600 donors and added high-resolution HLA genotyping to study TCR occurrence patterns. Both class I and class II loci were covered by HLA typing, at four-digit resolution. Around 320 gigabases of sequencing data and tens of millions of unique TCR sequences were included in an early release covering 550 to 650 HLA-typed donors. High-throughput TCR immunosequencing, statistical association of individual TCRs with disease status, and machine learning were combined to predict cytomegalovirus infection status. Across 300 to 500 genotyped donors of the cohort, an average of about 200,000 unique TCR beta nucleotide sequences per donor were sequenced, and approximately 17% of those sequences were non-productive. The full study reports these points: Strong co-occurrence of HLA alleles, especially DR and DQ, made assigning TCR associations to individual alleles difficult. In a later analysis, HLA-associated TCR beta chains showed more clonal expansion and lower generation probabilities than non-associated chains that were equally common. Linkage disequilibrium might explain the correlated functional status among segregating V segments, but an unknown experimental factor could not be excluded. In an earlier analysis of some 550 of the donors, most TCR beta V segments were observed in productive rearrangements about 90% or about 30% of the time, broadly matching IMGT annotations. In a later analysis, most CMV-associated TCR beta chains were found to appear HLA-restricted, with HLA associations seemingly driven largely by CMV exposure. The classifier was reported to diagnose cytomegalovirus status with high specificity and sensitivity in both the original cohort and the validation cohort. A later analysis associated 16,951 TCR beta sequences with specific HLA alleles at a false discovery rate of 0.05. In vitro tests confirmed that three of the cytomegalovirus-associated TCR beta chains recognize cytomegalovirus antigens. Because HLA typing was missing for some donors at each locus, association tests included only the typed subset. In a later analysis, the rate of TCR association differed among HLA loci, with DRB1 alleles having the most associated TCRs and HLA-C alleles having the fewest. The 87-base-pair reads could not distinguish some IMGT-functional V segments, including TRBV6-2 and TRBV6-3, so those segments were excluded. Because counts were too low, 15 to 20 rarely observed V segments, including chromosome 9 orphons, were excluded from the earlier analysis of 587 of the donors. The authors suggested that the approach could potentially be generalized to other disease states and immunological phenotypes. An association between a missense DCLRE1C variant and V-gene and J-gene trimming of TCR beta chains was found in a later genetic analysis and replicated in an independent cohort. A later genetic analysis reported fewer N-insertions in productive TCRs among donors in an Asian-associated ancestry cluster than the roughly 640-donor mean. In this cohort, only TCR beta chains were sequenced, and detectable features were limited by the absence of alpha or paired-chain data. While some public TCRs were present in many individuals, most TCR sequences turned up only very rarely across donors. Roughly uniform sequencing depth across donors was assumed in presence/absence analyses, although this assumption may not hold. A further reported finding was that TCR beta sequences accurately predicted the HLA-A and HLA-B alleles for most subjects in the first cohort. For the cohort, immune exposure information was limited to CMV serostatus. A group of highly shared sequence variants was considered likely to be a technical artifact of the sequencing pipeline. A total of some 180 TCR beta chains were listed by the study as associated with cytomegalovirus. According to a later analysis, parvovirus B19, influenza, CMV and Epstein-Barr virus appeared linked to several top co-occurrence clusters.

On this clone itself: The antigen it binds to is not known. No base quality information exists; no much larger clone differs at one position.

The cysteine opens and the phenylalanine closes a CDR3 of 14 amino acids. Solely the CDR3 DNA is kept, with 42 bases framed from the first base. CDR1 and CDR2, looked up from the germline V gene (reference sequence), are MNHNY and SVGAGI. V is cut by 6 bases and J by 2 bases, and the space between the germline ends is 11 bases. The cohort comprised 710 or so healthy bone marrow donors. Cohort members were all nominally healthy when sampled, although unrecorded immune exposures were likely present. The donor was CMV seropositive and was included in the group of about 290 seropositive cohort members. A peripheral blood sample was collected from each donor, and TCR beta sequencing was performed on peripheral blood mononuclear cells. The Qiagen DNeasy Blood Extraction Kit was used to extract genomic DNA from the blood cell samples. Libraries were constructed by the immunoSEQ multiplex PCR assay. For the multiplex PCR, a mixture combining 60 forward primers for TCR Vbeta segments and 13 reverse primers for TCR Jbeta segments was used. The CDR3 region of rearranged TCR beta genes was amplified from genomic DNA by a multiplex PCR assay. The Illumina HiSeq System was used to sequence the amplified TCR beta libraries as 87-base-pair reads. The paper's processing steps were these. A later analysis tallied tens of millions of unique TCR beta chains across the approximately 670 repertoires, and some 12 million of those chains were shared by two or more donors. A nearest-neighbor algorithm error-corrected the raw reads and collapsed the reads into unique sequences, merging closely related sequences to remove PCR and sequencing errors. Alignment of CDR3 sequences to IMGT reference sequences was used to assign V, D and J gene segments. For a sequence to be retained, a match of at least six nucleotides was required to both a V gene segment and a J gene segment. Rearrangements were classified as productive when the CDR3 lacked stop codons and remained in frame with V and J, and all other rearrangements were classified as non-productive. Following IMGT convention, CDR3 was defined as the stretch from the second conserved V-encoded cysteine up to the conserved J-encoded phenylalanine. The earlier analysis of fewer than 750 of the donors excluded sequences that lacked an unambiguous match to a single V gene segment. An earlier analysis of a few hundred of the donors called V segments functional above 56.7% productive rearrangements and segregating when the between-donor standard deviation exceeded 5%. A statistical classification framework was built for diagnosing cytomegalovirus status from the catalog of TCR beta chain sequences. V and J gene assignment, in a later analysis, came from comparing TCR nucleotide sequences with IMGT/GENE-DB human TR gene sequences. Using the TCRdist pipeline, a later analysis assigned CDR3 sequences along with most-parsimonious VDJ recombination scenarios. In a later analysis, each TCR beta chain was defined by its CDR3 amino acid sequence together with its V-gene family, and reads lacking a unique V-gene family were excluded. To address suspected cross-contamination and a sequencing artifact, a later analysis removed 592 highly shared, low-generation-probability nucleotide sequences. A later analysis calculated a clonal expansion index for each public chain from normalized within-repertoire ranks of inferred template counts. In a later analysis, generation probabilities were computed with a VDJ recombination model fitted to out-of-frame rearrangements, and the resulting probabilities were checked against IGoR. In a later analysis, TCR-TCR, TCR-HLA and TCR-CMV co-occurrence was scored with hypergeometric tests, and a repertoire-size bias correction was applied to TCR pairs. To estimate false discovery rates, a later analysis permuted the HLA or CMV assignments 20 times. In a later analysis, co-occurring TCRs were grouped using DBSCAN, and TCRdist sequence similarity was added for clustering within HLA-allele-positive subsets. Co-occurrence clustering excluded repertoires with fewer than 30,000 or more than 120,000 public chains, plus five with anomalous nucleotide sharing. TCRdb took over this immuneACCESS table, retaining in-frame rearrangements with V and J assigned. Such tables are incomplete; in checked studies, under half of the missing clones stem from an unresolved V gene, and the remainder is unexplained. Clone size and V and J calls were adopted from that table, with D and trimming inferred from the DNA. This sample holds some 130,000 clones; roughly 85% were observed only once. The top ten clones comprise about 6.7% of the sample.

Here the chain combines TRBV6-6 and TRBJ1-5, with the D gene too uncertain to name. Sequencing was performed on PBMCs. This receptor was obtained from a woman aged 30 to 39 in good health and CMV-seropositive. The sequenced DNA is TGTGCCAGCAGCTCCACAGCGGGCAATCAGCCCCAGCATTTT. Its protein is CASSSTAGNQPQHF.